This passage covers 2 T cell receptor beta chains from one sample sequenced in a study of OX40 agonist ivuxolimab in advanced cancers. Receptor libraries were prepared by the immunoSEQ multiplex PCR assay. Drawn from immuneACCESS, this table holds only the in-frame rearrangements with V and J called that TCRdb kept. Clones are partly lost; checked studies trace under half to an unresolved V gene and leave the rest unexplained. This sample has tens of thousands of clones in its table, and around 86% of those were observed once. Less than 0.25% of the sample is taken by the ten largest. The sequencing used CD4+ or CD8+ T cells sorted from blood, collected in a trial of the OX40 agonist ivuxolimab. Every receptor here comes from an adult with an advanced solid tumor such as melanoma, head and neck, liver or kidney cancer.

This clone appeared once. CDR3 nucleotides: TGTGCCAGCCGAGGGTTGAACTGGGAAGCTTTCTTT. Protein sequence: CASRGLNWEAFF. The chain employs TRBV28 and TRBJ1-1, with no clear D. From germline, CDR1 is MDHEN and CDR2 SYDVKM. V was cut by 8 bases and J by 8 bases, with 15 bases left in between. This CDR3 has 12 residues.

The V and J genes are TRBV11-1 and TRBJ2-1; 10 nucleotides line up with TRBD2. Germline-derived CDR1 and CDR2 are SGHAT and FQDESV (reference sequence). The CDR3 runs 16 residues. The ends lost 0 bases at V and 5 bases at J; junction bases unmatched: 4. CDR3 nucleotide sequence: TGTGCCAGCAGCTTAGCGGTAGCGGGAGGACACAATGAGCAGTTCTTC. Its translation is CASSLAVAGGHNEQFF.